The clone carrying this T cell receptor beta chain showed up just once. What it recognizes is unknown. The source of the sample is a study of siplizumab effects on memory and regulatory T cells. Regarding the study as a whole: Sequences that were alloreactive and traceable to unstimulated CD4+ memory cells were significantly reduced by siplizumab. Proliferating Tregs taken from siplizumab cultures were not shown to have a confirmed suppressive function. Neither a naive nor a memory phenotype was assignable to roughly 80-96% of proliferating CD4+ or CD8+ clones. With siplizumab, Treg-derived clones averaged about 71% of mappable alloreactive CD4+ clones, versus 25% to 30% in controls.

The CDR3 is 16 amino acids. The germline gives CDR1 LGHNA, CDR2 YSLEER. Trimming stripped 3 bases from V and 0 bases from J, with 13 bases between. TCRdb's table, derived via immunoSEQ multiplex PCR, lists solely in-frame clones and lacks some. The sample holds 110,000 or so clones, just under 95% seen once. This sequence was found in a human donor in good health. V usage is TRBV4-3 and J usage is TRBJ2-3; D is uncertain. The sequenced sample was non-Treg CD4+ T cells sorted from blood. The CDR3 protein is CASSQSPDPSTDTQYF. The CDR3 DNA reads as TGCGCCAGCAGCCAGTCGCCAGACCCTAGCACAGATACGCAGTATTTT.